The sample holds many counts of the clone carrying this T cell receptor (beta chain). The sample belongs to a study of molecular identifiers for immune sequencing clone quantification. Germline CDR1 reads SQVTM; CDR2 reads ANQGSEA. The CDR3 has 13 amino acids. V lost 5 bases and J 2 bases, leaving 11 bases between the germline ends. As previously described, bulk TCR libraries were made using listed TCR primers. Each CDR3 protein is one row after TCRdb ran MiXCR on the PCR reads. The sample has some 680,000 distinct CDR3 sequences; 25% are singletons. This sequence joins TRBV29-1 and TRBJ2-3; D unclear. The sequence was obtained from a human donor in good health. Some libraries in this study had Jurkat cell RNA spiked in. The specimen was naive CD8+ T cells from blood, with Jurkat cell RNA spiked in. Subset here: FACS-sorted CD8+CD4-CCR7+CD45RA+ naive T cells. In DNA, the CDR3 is TGCAGCGTTTCAAACATAAACACAGATACGCAGTATTTT. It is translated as CSVSNINTDTQYF.